This T cell receptor beta chain was documented in a study of blood T cell repertoires in COVID-19. Background on the study: The study drew acute and convalescent COVID-19 samples from the United States, Italy and Spain. From T cells, B-cell-depleted T cells, or PBMCs came the material, which was cDNA or gDNA.

There are 15 residues in the CDR3. J gave up 0 bases and V 0 bases, and 3 bases lay outside the gene matches. Germline V gives CDR1 SGDLS, CDR2 YYNGEE. Source study methods: Nucleated cell counts were estimated from reference gene primer amplification. Sequencing used immunoSEQ multiplex PCR; TCRdb keeps in-frame clones, though not all of them. The D gene and trimming were derived from the DNA, and the V and J assignments and clone size from that table. This repertoire shows fewer than 80,000 clones, 74% found once; its top ten account for approximately 28%. The sample comprised peripheral blood. The gene calls are TRBV9 and TRBJ2-7; 7 nucleotides align to TRBD2. The source is a woman of 80 years or more with acute or convalescent COVID-19. CDR3 DNA: TGTGCCAGCAGCGTAGAGGGCGGGAGCTCCTACGAGCAGTACTTC. Translating gives CASSVEGGSSYEQYF.